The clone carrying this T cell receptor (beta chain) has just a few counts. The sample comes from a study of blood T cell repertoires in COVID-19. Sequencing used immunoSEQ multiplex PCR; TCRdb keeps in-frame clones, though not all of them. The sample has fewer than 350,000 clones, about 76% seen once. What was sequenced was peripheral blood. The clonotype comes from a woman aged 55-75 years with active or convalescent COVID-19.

The CDR3 loop reads CASSYPRTGGSLEQYF. The CDR3 nucleotides are TGTGCCAGCAGTTACCCCCGGACGGGGGGCTCCCTCGAGCAGTACTTC. V usage is TRBV6-2 or TRBV6-3 and J usage is TRBJ2-7; D is perhaps TRBD2 (7 bases). V was trimmed by 2 bases and J by 6 bases, leaving 20 bases between them. The germline gives CDR1 MNHEY, CDR2 SVGEGT. CDR3 length: 16 residues.